What follows are 20 T cell receptor beta chains derived from one specimen sequenced in a study of shared clonotypes between healthy human individuals. Sequenced by immunoSEQ multiplex PCR; TCRdb stores in-frame clones only, minus some. Here the sample spans about 2 million clones, 85% to 95% being singletons. Sequencing was carried out using naive CD4+ T cells sorted from blood. Described subset: CD45RA+ positively selected. All receptors derive from a young man in good health.

CDR3 coding DNA: TGTGCCAGCAGCCCAGGGACAGGACGCACAGATACGCAGTATTTT. This encodes CASSPGTGRTDTQYF. The V call is TRBV7-6, the J call TRBJ2-3; 8 nucleotides match TRBD1. Germline-derived CDR1 and CDR2 are SGHVS and FNYEAQ. Germline trimming cut 5 bases from V and 1 base from J; bases unmatched to any gene: 5. This CDR3 contains 15 residues.

This chain connects TRBV18 to TRBJ2-5; 7 bases are shared with TRBD1. CDR3 length: 14 amino acids. Germline V gives CDR1 KGHSH, CDR2 LQKENI. The junction had 7 bases not matched to a gene; V was cut back by 4 bases and J by 5 bases. The CDR3 sequence: CASSLNRGRETQYF. The DNA for the CDR3 is TGTGCCAGCTCACTGAACAGGGGTAGGGAGACCCAGTACTTC.

The V and J genes are TRBV5-6 and TRBJ2-7, with 7 bases lining up with TRBD1. Germline V gene data show CDR1 as SGHDT and CDR2 as YYEEEE. The junction had 6 bases not matched to a gene; V was cut back by 6 bases and J by 3 bases. The CDR3 contains 13 residues. The DNA of the CDR3 is TGTGCCAGCAACTCCCGACAGGGCTACGAGCAGTACTTC. Its protein product is CASNSRQGYEQYF.

The rearrangement joins TRBV28 to TRBJ1-2; 9 nucleotides align to TRBD1. In germline, CDR1 is MDHEN, CDR2 SYDVKM. CDR3 size: 13 residues. Unmatched junction bases numbered 7, after V lost 6 bases and J lost 8 bases. CDR3 sequence reads: CASRTGQGFGYTF. The DNA of the CDR3 is TGTGCCAGCAGGACGGGACAGGGCTTCGGCTACACCTTC.

The rearrangement joins TRBV2 to TRBJ2-5; TRBD2 matches at 7 bases. Germline CDR1 reads SNHLY; CDR2 reads FYNNEI. The J segment lost 5 bases and the V segment lost 8 bases, leaving 8 bases of the junction unmatched. There are 13 residues in the CDR3. CDR3 in amino acids: CASRGLGRETQYF. The CDR3 DNA sequence: TGTGCCAGCCGCGGACTAGGGAGGGAGACCCAGTACTTC. Filled out from reference TRBV2 and TRBJ2-5, the complete variable domain reads EPEVTQTPSHQVTQMGQEVILRCVPISNHLYFYWYRQILGQKVEFLVSFYNNEISEKSEIFDDQFSVERPDGSNFTLKIRSTKLEDSAMYFCASRGLGRETQYFGPGTRLLVL.

The V gene is TRBV11-3, the J gene TRBJ2-1; 7 bases line up with TRBD1. Germline-derived CDR1 and CDR2 are SGHNT and YENEEA. V lost 2 bases and J lost 7; bases outside the gene matches: 5. The length of the CDR3 is 14 residues. CDR3 in amino acids: CASSLQGVGNEQFF. CDR3 coding DNA: TGTGCCAGCAGCTTACAGGGGGTTGGAAATGAGCAGTTCTTC.

The chain recombines TRBV6-1 with TRBJ2-7; no definite D call. V lost 0 bases, J lost 7 bases, and 13 bases lay in between. The length of the CDR3 is 14 residues. The germline gives CDR1 MNHNS, CDR2 SASEGT. The CDR3 DNA follows: TGTGCCAGCAGTGAAGCGCTTCGTACCGGTGAGCAGTACTTC. Protein: CASSEALRTGEQYF.

This clone was recorded once. V gene TRBV30 combines with J gene TRBJ2-7; 10 bases agree with TRBD1. Unmatched junction bases numbered 5, after V lost 3 bases and J lost 0 bases. CDR1 is GTSNPN and CDR2 is SVGIG in the germline V gene (reference sequence). The CDR3 consists of 15 residues. The CDR3 region is CAWRGQGTLSYEQYF. The CDR3, as DNA: TGTGCCTGGAGGGGACAGGGGACCCTCTCCTACGAGCAGTACTTC. Full variable domain (outside the CDR3, taken from reference TRBV30 and TRBJ2-7): SQTIHQWPATLVQPVGSPLSLECTVEGTSNPNLYWYRQAAGRGLQLLFYSVGIGQISSEVPQNLSASRPQDRQFILSSKKLLLSDSGFYLCAWRGQGTLSYEQYFGPGTRLTVT.

The chain links TRBV5-4 to TRBJ2-4; 7 positions match TRBD1. The CDR3 is 15 residues long. CDR1 and CDR2 (germline): SGHNT, YYREEE (reference sequence). The V segment lost 0 bases and the J segment 5 bases; nucleotides outside the gene matches: 5. The CDR3: CASSLGRTGENIQYF. CDR3 nucleotides: TGTGCCAGCAGCTTGGGTAGGACAGGCGAAAACATTCAGTACTTC.

The chain has TRBV28 and TRBJ1-6; D gene ambiguous. This CDR3 region has 11 residues. Germline values: CDR1 MDHEN, CDR2 SYDVKM. Trimming stripped 8 bases from V and 6 bases from J, with 5 bases between. This CDR3 is CASGSNSPLHF. CDR3 DNA sequence: TGTGCCAGCGGGTCTAATTCACCCCTCCACTTT.

The J gene is TRBJ2-1, the V gene TRBV2; TRBD1 agrees at 7 bases. The V gene's germline CDR1 is SNHLY and CDR2 FYNNEI. The CDR3 contains 15 residues. Trimming at V came to 6 bases and at J to 7 bases, leaving 12 bases not matched to a gene. Written as DNA, the CDR3 is TGTGCCAGCAGACAACAGGGGTCCGGAGTGAATGAGCAGTTCTTC. Translation gives CASRQQGSGVNEQFF.

The chain uses TRBV6-1 and TRBJ2-7; the match to TRBD1 covers 10 bases. The germline gives CDR1 MNHNS, CDR2 SASEGT. The CDR3 has 18 residues. Unmatched junction bases numbered 10, after V lost 1 base and J lost 1 base. DNA for the CDR3: TGTGCCAGCAGTGAAGGGGGGACAGGGGCCCCCTTTTCCTACGAGCAGTACTTC. Translated, it gives CASSEGGTGAPFSYEQYF.

V is TRBV18 and J is TRBJ2-6; tentative D call: TRBD2 (6 bases). Germline CDR1 and CDR2: KGHSH and LQKENI. V was pared by 3 bases and J by 4 bases, with 22 bases between. This CDR3 spans 19 amino acids. CDR3 coding DNA: TGTGCCAGCTCACCTCCGGAGGGGCCTCTGGTTGTAGGGGCCAACGTCCTGACTTTC. Amino acids: CASSPPEGPLVVGANVLTF.

As concerns this clone: Additional DNA sequences in this sample encode the identical CDR3. The CDR3 DNA reads as TGTGCCAGCAGTGCCTCCTATAATTCACCCCTCCACTTT. Translation: CASSASYNSPLHF. The V gene is TRBV2, the J gene TRBJ1-6; no clear D. Germline values: CDR1 SNHLY, CDR2 FYNNEI. This CDR3 region has 13 residues. V lost 4 bases to trimming and J lost 0 bases, with 1 base between them.

The rearrangement uses TRBV4-1 and TRBJ1-1; the D is unclear. CDR3 length: 15 residues. The V gene's germline CDR1 is MGHRA and CDR2 YSYEKL. V lost 7 bases, J lost 4 bases, and 19 bases lay in between. The CDR3 region is CASTPEGRRTTEAFF. CDR3 sequence (DNA): TGCGCCAGCACCCCCGAGGGCCGGAGAACCACTGAAGCTTTCTTT.

V and J are TRBV15 and TRBJ1-5; TRBD1 matches at 7 bases. Trimming removed 5 bases from V and 6 bases from J; junction bases left unmatched: 10. The germline CDR1 and CDR2 sequences are LNHNV and YYDKDF (reference sequence). This CDR3 has 15 amino acids. CDR3 in amino acids: CATSPPGTEFQPQHF. CDR3 coding DNA: TGTGCCACCAGCCCGCCCGGGACAGAGTTTCAGCCCCAGCATTTT.

The sample holds one count of this clone. V is TRBV11-1 and J is TRBJ2-1, with D perhaps given as TRBD1 or TRBD2 (6 bases each). Germline-derived CDR1 and CDR2 are SGHAT and FQDESV (reference sequence). The ends were cut back, 5 bases at V and 5 bases at J, with 19 bases in the middle. The CDR3 covers 16 residues. The CDR3 spells CASSTSGASAHNEQFF. The CDR3 DNA sequence: TGTGCCAGCAGCACATCGGGGGCATCCGCACACAATGAGCAGTTCTTC.

The chain couples TRBV11-2 to TRBJ2-2; D tentatively fits TRBD1 or TRBD2 (5 bases each). This CDR3 comprises 14 residues. Looked up from germline, CDR1 is SGHAT and CDR2 is FQNNGV. With 4 bases removed from V and 6 bases from J, the gap between germline ends came to 12 bases. CDR3 in DNA: TGTGCCAGCAGCTCACTGAGGGGAGCCGGGGAGCTGTTTTTT. It is translated as CASSSLRGAGELFF.

The V call is TRBV7-9, the J call TRBJ1-1, with TRBD1 matching over 9 bases. The CDR3 covers 17 residues. From germline, CDR1 is SEHNR and CDR2 FQNEAQ (reference sequence). V was pared by 7 bases and J by 5 bases, with 17 bases of the junction left unmatched. This CDR3 reads CASTPGGTGRVGTEAFF. As DNA, the CDR3 is TGTGCCAGCACCCCCGGTGGGACAGGGCGAGTGGGGACTGAAGCTTTCTTT. Full variable domain (outside the CDR3, taken from reference TRBV7-9 and TRBJ1-1): DTGVSQNPRHKITKRGQNVTFRCDPISEHNRLYWYRQTLGQGPEFLTYFQNEAQLEKSRLLSDRFSAERPKGSFSTLEIQRTEQGDSAMYLCASTPGGTGRVGTEAFFGQGTRLTVV.

The genes are TRBV7-2 and TRBJ2-7; 11 bases line up with TRBD2. Germline loops: CDR1 SGHTA, CDR2 FQGNSA. The ends lost 4 bases at V and 6 bases at J; junction bases unmatched: 14. The CDR3 runs to 17 residues. The CDR3 here is CASSSEILAGGSLEQYF. Written as DNA, the CDR3 is TGTGCCAGCAGCTCGGAGATTCTAGCGGGAGGATCCCTCGAGCAGTACTTC.